This is a list of T cell receptor beta chains from one sample in a study of CD8 T cells in ankylosing spondylitis. TCRdb independently ran MiXCR on the 5' RACE reads; one entry per CDR3 protein. The sample gives approximately 500,000 distinct CDR3 sequences, about an eighth of which show up once; 6.8% is in the top ten. The sample was blood, either unsorted or a sorted T cell fraction (not recorded which). The receptors were sampled from a male donor with ankylosing spondylitis. Each CDR3 is given with its conserved first and last residue. D genes are given only for firm matches. Size tells how often a clone was seen (once, few, many) or the class of an expanded clone, and some rows leave it out.

TRBJ2-1 TRBV7-8 . few CASTARPGPYNEQFF TGTGCCAGCACCGCGAGGCCAGGTCCCTACAATGAGCAGTTCTTC
TRBJ2-1 TRBV3-1 . once CASSQDRRATGYNEQFF TGTGCCAGCAGCCAAGATAGAAGAGCCACGGGCTACAATGAGCAGTTCTTC
TRBJ2-5 TRBV7-9 TRBD2 . CASSLGLAAVQETQYF TGTGCCAGCAGCTTGGGACTAGCGGCAGTCCAAGAGACCCAGTACTTC
TRBJ2-5 TRBV6-1 . few CASSPAGLTETQYF TGTGCCAGCTCCCCCGCAGGGCTGACGGAGACCCAGTACTTC
TRBJ2-1 TRBV12-3/TRBV12-4 . few CASSPRAAGGEQFF TGTGCCAGCAGTCCCCGGGCCGCCGGGGGTGAGCAGTTCTTC
TRBJ1-5 TRBV4-2 TRBD1 many CASSQDRGDQPQHF TGTGCCAGCAGCCAGGACAGGGGGGATCAGCCCCAGCATTTT
TRBJ2-3 TRBV5-1 TRBD2 many CASSFKTSGRTDTQYF TGCGCCAGCAGCTTTAAGACTAGCGGCCGCACAGATACGCAGTATTTT
TRBJ2-7 TRBV29-1 TRBD1 . CSARGRPGGHEQYF TGCAGCGCCCGGGGTAGGCCAGGGGGCCACGAGCAGTACTTC
TRBJ2-7 TRBV7-8 . . CASTRQGGPYEQYF TGTGCCAGCACCAGACAGGGAGGTCCCTACGAGCAGTACTTC
TRBJ2-1 TRBV15 . . CATSRDRSANTYNEQFF TGTGCCACCAGCAGAGATCGAAGCGCCAATACGTACAATGAGCAGTTCTTC
TRBJ1-5 TRBV2 TRBD1 . CASREGQGSNQPQHF TGTGCCAGCAGAGAAGGACAGGGAAGCAATCAGCCCCAGCATTTT
TRBJ2-1 TRBV12-3/TRBV12-4 . few CASSSPYSQAYNEQFF TGTGCCAGCAGTTCCCCGTATAGCCAAGCCTACAATGAGCAGTTCTTC
TRBJ2-2 TRBV27 TRBD1 many CASRFGTGDLVGELFF TGTGCCAGCCGATTCGGGACAGGGGACCTAGTCGGGGAGCTGTTTTTT
TRBJ1-2 TRBV20-1 TRBD1 few CSASETGDYGYTF TGCAGTGCTAGCGAGACAGGGGACTATGGCTACACCTTC
TRBJ1-2 TRBV9 . few CATRPRANYGYTF TGTGCCACCCGGCCTCGTGCCAACTATGGCTACACCTTC
TRBJ2-3 TRBV10-3 . many CAIRRRNTDTQYF TGTGCCATCAGGCGGCGGAACACAGATACGCAGTATTTT
TRBJ1-2 TRBV5-1 . . CASSREGHDYGYTF TGCGCCAGCAGCCGAGAGGGACACGACTATGGCTACACCTTC
TRBJ2-3 TRBV4-1 . . CASSQGSTSSSTDTQYF TGCGCCAGCAGCCAAGGCTCGACTAGTTCTAGCACAGATACGCAGTATTTT
TRBJ1-5 TRBV20-1 . . CSARGTKSNQPQHF TGCAGTGCAAGGGGGACAAAGAGCAATCAGCCCCAGCATTTT
TRBJ2-7 TRBV27 . few CAILPPDWTPHEQYF TGTGCCATCCTCCCACCAGATTGGACCCCCCACGAGCAGTACTTC
TRBJ1-6 TRBV6-2/TRBV6-3 . few CASSSEYSPLHF TGTGCCAGCAGTTCGGAGTATTCACCCCTCCACTTT
TRBJ1-3 TRBV12-3/TRBV12-4 . . CASSSPETGNTIYF TGTGCCAGCAGTTCACCTGAGACTGGAAACACCATATATTTT
TRBJ2-2 TRBV29-1 TRBD2 few CSVLAGGNTGELFF TGCAGCGTCTTAGCGGGAGGGAACACCGGGGAGCTGTTTTTT
TRBJ2-7 TRBV11-2 . few CASSFTPGEQYF TGTGCCAGCAGCTTCACACCGGGGGAGCAGTACTTC
TRBJ2-1 TRBV20-1 . . CSAPSPLMLTEQFF TGCAGTGCCCCGAGCCCCCTGATGTTGACTGAGCAGTTCTTC
TRBJ2-3 TRBV7-2 TRBD2 . CASSLGSSGNGDTQYF TGTGCCAGCAGCCTAGGGTCTAGCGGGAACGGAGATACGCAGTATTTT
TRBJ1-2 TRBV30 . . CAWRKGWGPRDYGYTF TGTGCCTGGAGGAAAGGGTGGGGTCCTCGGGACTATGGCTACACCTTC
TRBJ1-4 TRBV15 . . CATSRVRGENEKLFF TGTGCCACCAGCAGAGTGAGGGGCGAGAATGAAAAACTGTTTTTT
TRBJ2-3 TRBV15 TRBD2 . CATSRDILAGGDTQYF TGTGCCACCAGCAGAGATATACTAGCGGGAGGCGATACGCAGTATTTT